This record looks at one T cell receptor (beta chain) sequence and its context. This clonotype showed up just a few times. What this receptor recognizes is not known. Nothing much larger sits one base from this clone, and base qualities are not available. Library construction relied on 5' RACE. The listed sequencing device is Illumina HiSeq 2000. A universal primer binding site was introduced by template switching, and a unique molecular identifier was present in the final cDNA, enabling accurate counting of TCR cDNA molecules. Specific primers in the conserved constant-segment region were used to synthesize first-strand cDNA for the TCR alpha and beta chains. To control for contamination, every cDNA library was double barcoded, receiving both a SMART-Mk sample barcode and Illumina barcodes. Two successive PCR steps introduced TruSeq adapter sequences along with Illumina sample barcodes. The Illumina HiSeq platform was used with custom primers to sequence TCR alpha and beta cDNA libraries. In the source study's methods: Raw reads were processed with MiGEC to extract unique molecular identifiers, and MiXCR was used to determine CDR3 positions. For each individual, recombination models were inferred using an EM algorithm with the repgenHMM and IGoR tools. Shared clonotype analysis was performed with the tcR package in R, normalizing sharing by the product of cloneset sizes. Out-of-frame nonproductive sequences were analyzed to study raw recombination free of thymic and clonal selection effects. The public reads were run again by TCRdb, first through fastp at Q25 and then through MiXCR, and only productive beta chains were kept. Every entry covers one CDR3 protein and lists the most common genes and DNA from its rows. The V and J calls follow TCRdb's processing rather than the paper's. The table for this sample lists around 240,000 distinct CDR3 sequences; roughly 10% of them were counted only once. The top ten clonotypes cover 9% to 10% of the sample.

The sample comes from a study of identical twins (dated by TCRdb to 2016 to 2018). For the study in its entirety: To test whether fetal clonotypes persist, the study used deep sequencing on TCR alpha and beta repertoires from monozygotic twins, unrelated adults of various ages, and cord blood. To rule out contamination, the twin experiments were replicated at different times with different library preparation protocols.

All donors were healthy Caucasians. Miltenyi CD45RO+ enrichment and human naive T-cell isolation kits were used to isolate memory (CD45RO+) and naive T cells from PBMC. Points the paper makes about the study in general: A weaker excess of twin sharing was found in beta out-of-frame sequences because the signal-to-noise ratio was lowered by fewer shared sequences. In monozygotic twins, out-of-frame TCR alpha sharing was systematically underestimated by recombination models, although the models agreed with sharing between unrelated individuals. Zero-insertion analyses could be partly confounded by invariant T cells such as MAIT and iNKT, though diverse VJ usage argued against such confounding for most clonotypes. Compared with coincidental sharing between unrelated individuals, an excess of low generation-probability sequences was observed among out-of-frame TCR alpha sequences shared between twins. Fewer insertions were carried by abundant cord blood beta clonotypes; a weaker similar trend was observed in young adult naive repertoires, while no such trend was observed in memory repertoires. Because the same donors could not be followed over many years, the conclusions depended on cross-sectional statistical analysis.

From a lookup of the germline V gene, CDR1 and CDR2 are ENHRY and SYGVKD. The V end loses 0 bases and the J end loses 1 base, and a stretch of 11 bases separates them. From its cysteine to its phenylalanine, the CDR3 spans 16 amino acids. Only the CDR3 DNA is retained, 48 bases long and in frame from the first base. Material for sequencing was memory T cells sorted from blood. The cell subset or site label for this specimen denotes: CD45RO+ enriched T cells. The V gene is TRBV10-3 and the J gene is TRBJ2-3, with the D segment identity uncertain. This TCR was sampled from a man aged 50-60 years in good health. Read as DNA, the sequence is TGTGCCATCAGTGAGTCGCTTAGCCTGGGCACAGATACGCAGTATTTT. This encodes CAISESLSLGTDTQYF.